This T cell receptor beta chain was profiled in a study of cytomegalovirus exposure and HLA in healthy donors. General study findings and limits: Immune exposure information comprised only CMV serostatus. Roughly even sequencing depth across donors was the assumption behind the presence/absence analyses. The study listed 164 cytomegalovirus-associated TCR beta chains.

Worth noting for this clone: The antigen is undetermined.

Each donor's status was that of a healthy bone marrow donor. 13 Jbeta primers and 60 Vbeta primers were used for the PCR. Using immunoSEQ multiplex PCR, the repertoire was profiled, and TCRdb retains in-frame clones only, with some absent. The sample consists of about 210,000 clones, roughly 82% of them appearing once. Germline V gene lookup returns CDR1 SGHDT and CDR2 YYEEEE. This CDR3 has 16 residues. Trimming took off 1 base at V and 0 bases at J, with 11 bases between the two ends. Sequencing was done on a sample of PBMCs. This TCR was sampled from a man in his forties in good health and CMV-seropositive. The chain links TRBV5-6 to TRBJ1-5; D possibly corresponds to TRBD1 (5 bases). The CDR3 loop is CASSLWGSYSNQPQHF. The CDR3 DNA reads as TGTGCCAGCAGCTTGTGGGGCAGCTATAGCAATCAGCCCCAGCATTTT.